These T cell receptor beta chains were read from a single sample in a study of shared clonotypes between healthy human individuals. Libraries were prepared by immunoSEQ multiplex PCR; TCRdb keeps only in-frame clonotypes and omits some of them. The sample lists some 2.1 million clones, around 95% occurring once. The source material was naive CD8+ T cells from PBMCs. The receptors derive from a man in his late teens or twenties in good health. Some clones in this sample may be carry-over from other donors' samples. Both conserved end residues are part of each CDR3. Each record gives: J gene, V gene, D gene, CDR3 protein. A D gene is named only where the DNA matches it firmly.

j_gene: TRBJ1-1; v_gene: TRBV27; d_gene: NA; CDR3aa: CASSLQIENTEAFF
j_gene: TRBJ2-1; v_gene: TRBV28; d_gene: NA; CDR3aa: CASSLGLLSGNEQFF
j_gene: TRBJ1-1; v_gene: TRBV25-1; d_gene: NA; CDR3aa: CASSSTGFAGAAEAFF
j_gene: TRBJ2-3; v_gene: TRBV27; d_gene: TRBD2; CDR3aa: CASSLLGGRVADTQYF
j_gene: TRBJ2-7; v_gene: TRBV7-9; d_gene: NA; CDR3aa: CASSLHIGRIYEQYF
j_gene: TRBJ2-3; v_gene: TRBV5-6; d_gene: TRBD2; CDR3aa: CASRLKRDMADTQYF
j_gene: TRBJ2-3; v_gene: TRBV9; d_gene: NA; CDR3aa: CASSLTGLGGTDTQYF
j_gene: TRBJ1-1; v_gene: TRBV7-3; d_gene: NA; CDR3aa: CASAFGVNTEAFF
j_gene: TRBJ2-7; v_gene: TRBV28; d_gene: TRBD1; CDR3aa: CASSFLGQGAYEQYF
j_gene: TRBJ2-5; v_gene: TRBV18; d_gene: NA; CDR3aa: CASSPQTGVRETQYF
j_gene: TRBJ2-1; v_gene: TRBV4-1; d_gene: NA; CDR3aa: CASSPPIYNEQFF
j_gene: TRBJ1-1; v_gene: TRBV27; d_gene: TRBD1; CDR3aa: CASSLSMGQHTEAFF
j_gene: TRBJ2-7; v_gene: TRBV9; d_gene: TRBD2; CDR3aa: CASSPRGDRSYEQYF
j_gene: TRBJ2-7; v_gene: TRBV13; d_gene: NA; CDR3aa: CASSLSGQGTYEQYF
j_gene: TRBJ1-4; v_gene: TRBV29-1; d_gene: NA; CDR3aa: CSAWGSEKLFF
j_gene: TRBJ1-2; v_gene: TRBV6-5; d_gene: NA; CDR3aa: CASSSTETYGYTF
j_gene: TRBJ1-3; v_gene: TRBV28; d_gene: NA; CDR3aa: CASSPDSAFSIYF
j_gene: TRBJ1-5; v_gene: TRBV6-1; d_gene: TRBD1; CDR3aa: CASRGRGGPNQPQHF
j_gene: TRBJ2-7; v_gene: TRBV5-4; d_gene: NA; CDR3aa: CASRDGHYEQYF
j_gene: TRBJ1-2; v_gene: TRBV7-8; d_gene: NA; CDR3aa: CASSALTGSDYGYTF
j_gene: TRBJ2-7; v_gene: TRBV7-9; d_gene: NA; CDR3aa: CASSLRETYEQYF
j_gene: TRBJ2-1; v_gene: TRBV7-9; d_gene: TRBD2; CDR3aa: CASSFASGYNEQFF
j_gene: TRBJ1-1; v_gene: TRBV27; d_gene: NA; CDR3aa: CASSGGQDTEAFF
j_gene: TRBJ2-5; v_gene: TRBV19; d_gene: TRBD2; CDR3aa: CASSQREGLSETQYF
j_gene: TRBJ2-7; v_gene: TRBV19; d_gene: TRBD2; CDR3aa: CASRELAGGPYEQYF
j_gene: TRBJ1-1; v_gene: TRBV7-5; d_gene: NA; CDR3aa: CASSWSGGNTEAFF
j_gene: TRBJ2-5; v_gene: TRBV27; d_gene: TRBD2; CDR3aa: CASAAPTSGQETQYF
j_gene: TRBJ2-1; v_gene: TRBV29-1; d_gene: TRBD1; CDR3aa: CSVVGTGDYNEQFF
j_gene: TRBJ2-1; v_gene: TRBV7-8; d_gene: NA; CDR3aa: CASSLNAGATYNEQFF
j_gene: TRBJ2-2; v_gene: TRBV27; d_gene: NA; CDR3aa: CASSRWDQFRELFF